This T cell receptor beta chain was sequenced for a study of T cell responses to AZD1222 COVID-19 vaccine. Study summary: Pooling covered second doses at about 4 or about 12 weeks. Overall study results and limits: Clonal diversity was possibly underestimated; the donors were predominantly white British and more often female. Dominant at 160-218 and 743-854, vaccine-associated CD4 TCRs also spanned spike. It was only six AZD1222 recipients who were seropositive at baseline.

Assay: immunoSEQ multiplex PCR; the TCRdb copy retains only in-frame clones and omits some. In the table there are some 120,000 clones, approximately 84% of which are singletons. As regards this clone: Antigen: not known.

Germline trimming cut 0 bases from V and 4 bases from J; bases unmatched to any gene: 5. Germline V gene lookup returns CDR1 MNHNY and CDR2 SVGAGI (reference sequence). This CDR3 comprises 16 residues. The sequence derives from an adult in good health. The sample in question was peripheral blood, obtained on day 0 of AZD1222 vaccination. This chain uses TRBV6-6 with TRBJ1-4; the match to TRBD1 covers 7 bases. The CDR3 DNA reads TGTGCCAGCAGTTACTCAGGGACAGAAGATAATGAAAAACTGTTTTTT. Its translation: CASSYSGTEDNEKLFF.